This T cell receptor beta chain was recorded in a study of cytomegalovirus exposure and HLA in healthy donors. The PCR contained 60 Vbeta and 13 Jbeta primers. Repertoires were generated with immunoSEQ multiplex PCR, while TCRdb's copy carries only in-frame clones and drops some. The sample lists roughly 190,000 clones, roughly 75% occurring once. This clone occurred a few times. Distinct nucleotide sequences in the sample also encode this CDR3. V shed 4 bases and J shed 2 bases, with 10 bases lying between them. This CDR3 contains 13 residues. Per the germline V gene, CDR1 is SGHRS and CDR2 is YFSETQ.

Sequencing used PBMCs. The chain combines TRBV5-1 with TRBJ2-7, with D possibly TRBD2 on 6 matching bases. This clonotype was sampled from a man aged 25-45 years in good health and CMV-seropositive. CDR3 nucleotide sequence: TGCGCCAGCAGCCTCGGCGGGACCTACGAGCAGTACTTC. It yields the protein CASSLGGTYEQYF.